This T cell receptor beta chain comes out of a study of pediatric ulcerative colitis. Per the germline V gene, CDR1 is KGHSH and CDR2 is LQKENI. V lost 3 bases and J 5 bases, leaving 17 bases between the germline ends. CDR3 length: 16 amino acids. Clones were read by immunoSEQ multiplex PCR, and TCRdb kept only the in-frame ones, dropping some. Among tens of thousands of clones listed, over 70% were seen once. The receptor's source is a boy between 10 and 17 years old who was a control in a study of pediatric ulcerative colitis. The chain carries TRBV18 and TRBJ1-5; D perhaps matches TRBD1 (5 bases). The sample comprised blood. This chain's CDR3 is CASSPNEPGSYQPQHF. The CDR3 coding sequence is TGTGCCAGCTCACCTAACGAGCCAGGGTCGTATCAGCCCCAGCATTTT.